Presented here are 30 T cell receptor beta chains from one specimen sequenced in a study of T cells in Graves' hyperthyroidism and ophthalmopathy (dated by TCRdb to the late 2010s). Libraries were prepared through multiplex PCR. The listed sequencing device is Illumina HiSeq 2000. Amplification of TCR beta CDR3 regions was carried out from RNA transcripts. The first round of RT-PCR for the TCR CDR3 was performed with the HTBI primer set and the Qiagen OneStep RT-PCR kit. TCRdb passed the public sequencing reads through fastp at Q25 and MiXCR, retaining productive beta sequences. Identical CDR3 protein sequences are pooled into one entry, listed with their most common genes and DNA. The sample table contains 250,000 to 300,000 distinct CDR3 sequences; only one count was recorded for over 15% of them. Jointly, the top ten make up around 55% of the sample. Input material: blood. Receptors originate from an older woman with Graves' ophthalmopathy.

The chain joins TRBV7-9 to TRBJ2-7; 14 nucleotides agree with TRBD2. V was pared by 2 bases and J by 1 base, with 1 base of the junction left unmatched. Germline values: CDR1 SEHNR, CDR2 FQNEAQ (reference sequence). The CDR3 spans 16 residues. The DNA for the CDR3 is TGTGCCAGCAGCTTACGGACTAGCGGGGGGTCCTACGAGCAGTACTTC. Encoded protein: CASSLRTSGGSYEQYF. Drawing the rest from reference TRBV7-9 and TRBJ2-7, the complete variable domain is DTGVSQNPRHKITKRGQNVTFRCDPISEHNRLYWYRQTLGQGPEFLTYFQNEAQLEKSRLLSDRFSAERPKGSFSTLEIQRTEQGDSAMYLCASSLRTSGGSYEQYFGPGTRLTVT.

The table lists this clonotype with a few counts. The rearrangement links TRBV4-3 to TRBJ2-1; D remains unclear. The CDR3 runs 14 residues. Trimming took off 0 bases at V and 4 bases at J, with 7 bases between the two ends. In germline, CDR1 is LGHNA, CDR2 YSLEER. CDR3 coding DNA: TGCGCCAGCAGCCAAGATCACCAGTACAATGAGCAGTTCTTC. Its protein product is CASSQDHQYNEQFF.

This clonotype turned up a few times. A single base separates this from a much larger clone, so it may be a read error. The chain combines TRBV5-6 with TRBJ2-5; D may match TRBD1 or TRBD2 (5 bases each). The CDR3 is made up of 17 amino acids. Germline V lookup: CDR1 SGHDT, CDR2 YYEEEE. V was pared by 4 bases and J by 3 bases, with 22 bases between. The CDR3 region is CASSDVLAGARKETQYF. CDR3 nucleotide sequence: TGTGCCAGCAGCGACGTCCTAGCCGGGGCTAGGAAAGAGACCCAGTACTTC. The full variable domain, rest sourced from reference TRBV5-6 and TRBJ2-5, is DAGVTQSPTHLIKTRGQQVTLRCSPKSGHDTVSWYQQALGQGPQFIFQYYEEEERQRGNFPDRFSGHQFPNYSSELNVNALLLGDSALYLCASSDVLAGARKETQYFGPGTRLLVL.

The sample holds many counts of this clonotype. This chain uses TRBV12-3 or TRBV12-4 with TRBJ2-3; D remains unclear. This CDR3 spans 11 amino acids. Between the trimmed V and J ends, which lost 3 bases and 14 bases, there was a span of 12 bases. The CDR3 region has the DNA TGTGCCAGCAGTTTGACGAATCGGCGGTATTTT. Encoded protein: CASSLTNRRYF.

This chain links TRBV5-4 with TRBJ1-4; D gene ambiguous. Germline loops: CDR1 SGHNT, CDR2 YYREEE (reference sequence). The V end lost 4 bases, the J end lost 2 bases, and 9 bases lay between the germline ends. The CDR3 has 14 residues. CDR3 region: CASSERATNEKLFF. CDR3 in DNA: TGTGCCAGCAGCGAGAGAGCGACTAATGAAAAACTGTTTTTT.

This clonotype appeared once. The V and J genes are TRBV29-1 and TRBJ2-3; D possibly uses TRBD1 or TRBD2 (5 bases each). Germline V gene sequence: CDR1 SQVTM, CDR2 ANQGSEA. The CDR3 is 14 amino acids. Trimming took off 3 bases at V and 1 base at J, with 11 bases between the two ends. The DNA of the CDR3 is TGCAGCGTTGAGGGGCGGGTTGGCACAGATACGCAGTATTTT. Encoded protein: CSVEGRVGTDTQYF.

This clonotype showed up just a few times. This rearrangement joins TRBV10-3 to TRBJ1-3; no reliable D call. Trimming removed 3 bases from V and 2 bases from J, with 8 bases in between. Germline V gene sequence: CDR1 ENHRY, CDR2 SYGVKD. The CDR3 consists of 14 residues. CDR3 nucleotides: TGTGCCATCAGTGATGATCAGGCTGGAAACACCATATATTTT. Translated, it gives CAISDDQAGNTIYF.

This clonotype was detected ten times or more. The chain combines TRBV7-6 with TRBJ1-1; D is unresolved. The germline CDR1 and CDR2 sequences are SGHVS and FNYEAQ. V shed 6 bases and J shed 3 bases, with 11 bases lying between them. The CDR3 totals 13 residues. The CDR3, as DNA: TGTGCCAGCAGTTCCGAAGGGTACACTGAAGCTTTCTTT. As protein: CASSSEGYTEAFF.

The sample holds a few counts of this clonotype. The chain has TRBV3-1 and TRBJ2-7; D gene unclear. The V gene lost 0 bases and the J gene lost 3 bases, with 3 bases spanning the gap. The length of the CDR3 is 12 residues. Per germline, CDR1 LGHDT and CDR2 YNNKEL (reference sequence). Here the CDR3 DNA reads TGTGCCAGCAGCCAAGATTTCTACGAGCAGTACTTC. Translation: CASSQDFYEQYF.

There are many counts of this clonotype. The chain joins TRBV18 to TRBJ2-1; D perhaps matches TRBD1 (7 bases). This CDR3 is 16 amino acids long. The ends were cut back, 0 bases at V and 11 bases at J, with 20 bases in the middle. Germline CDR1 reads KGHSH; CDR2 reads LQKENI. The CDR3 sequence is CASSPPIRGDVLQQFF. In DNA form, the CDR3 reads TGTGCCAGCTCACCACCGATCAGGGGGGATGTACTCCAGCAGTTCTTC.

This clonotype was counted a few times. CDR3 protein: CASSQVGADTQYF. Written as DNA, the CDR3 is TGCGCCAGCAGCCAAGTCGGGGCAGATACGCAGTATTTT. The chain employs TRBV4-1 and TRBJ2-3; D is perhaps TRBD2 (5 bases). The CDR3 covers 13 residues. V shed 1 base and J shed 4 bases, with 6 bases lying between them. CDR1 is MGHRA and CDR2 is YSYEKL in the germline V gene.

V usage is TRBV20-1 and J usage is TRBJ2-2; D is ambiguous. The CDR3 loop spans 13 amino acids. Germline assignment: CDR1 DFQATT and CDR2 SNEGSKA (reference sequence). Trimming left V 4 bases short and J 5 bases short, with 11 bases between. CDR3 nucleotides: TGCAGTGCTACTCACGCTTTGACCGGGGAGCTGTTTTTT. Encoded protein: CSATHALTGELFF.

This clonotype came up many times. The chain recombines TRBV20-1 with TRBJ2-5; possibly TRBD1 for D (6 bases). CDR3 length: 14 amino acids. Germline CDR1 is DFQATT and CDR2 is SNEGSKA (reference sequence). The ends were cut back, 4 bases at V and 9 bases at J, with 21 bases in the middle. CDR3 residues: CSANRDTGPGSQYF. CDR3 DNA: TGCAGTGCTAACAGGGACACCGGACCAGGATCCCAGTACTTC.

This clonotype occurred once. A read error may be the cause here, since a much bigger clone is one base away. The V and J genes are TRBV27 and TRBJ2-7, with 8 bases fitting TRBD1. V dropped 9 bases and J dropped 3; count of bases not matched to a gene: 16. The CDR3 loop spans 16 amino acids. Germline V lookup: CDR1 MNHEY, CDR2 SMNVEV (reference sequence). In nucleotides, the CDR3 is TGTGCCAGTCCCCCCGCCGGGACAGGCCCGGTCTACGAGCAGTACTTC. As protein: CASPPAGTGPVYEQYF.

This clonotype was recorded a few times. This chain connects TRBV5-1 to TRBJ2-6; D might be TRBD2 (6 bases). Germline CDR1 SGHRS, CDR2 YFSETQ. This CDR3 has 16 amino acids. V lost 4 bases and J 0 bases, leaving 11 bases between the germline ends. CDR3 in DNA: TGCGCCAGCAGCCCGCCGGGAGACTCTGGGGCCAACGTCCTGACTTTC. Encoded protein: CASSPPGDSGANVLTF.

This clonotype was detected many times. The genes are TRBV2 and TRBJ1-1; no clear D gene. V was cut by 11 bases and J by 3 bases, with 16 bases left in between. The CDR3 extends over 13 amino acids. Germline V CDR1 and CDR2: SNHLY, FYNNEI. The CDR3 DNA follows: TGTGCCGGAGGACTGAAAGAGGACACTGAAGCTTTCTTT. This sequence encodes CAGGLKEDTEAFF.

The chain joins TRBV6-2 or TRBV6-3 to TRBJ1-1, with unresolved D. The V gene's germline CDR1 is MNHEY and CDR2 SVGEGT. This CDR3 has 12 residues. Trimming removed 6 bases from V and 5 bases from J, with 10 bases in between. The CDR3 loop reads CASRGTWTEAFF. In DNA, the CDR3 is TGTGCCAGCAGGGGTACCTGGACTGAAGCTTTCTTT.

This clonotype was counted a few times. The chain links TRBV4-3 to TRBJ1-1; 8 bases map to TRBD1. This CDR3 has 15 residues. Unmatched junction bases numbered 16, after V lost 4 bases and J lost 12 bases. CDR1 is LGHNA, CDR2 YSLEER, per germline. CDR3 in amino acids: CASSLTGTGFSRPFF. The CDR3, as DNA: TGCGCCAGCAGCCTAACCGGGACAGGTTTCTCGCGACCTTTCTTT.

This clonotype appeared many times. The chain carries TRBV20-1 and TRBJ2-4; possible D gene TRBD1, 5 bases. CDR3 size: 11 residues. The germline V and J ends were trimmed by 3 bases and 11 bases, with 11 bases remaining between them. In germline, CDR1 is DFQATT, CDR2 SNEGSKA (reference sequence). CDR3 protein: CSASPGPVQYF. Here the CDR3 DNA reads TGCAGTGCTAGCCCAGGGCCTGTTCAGTACTTC.

The chain recombines TRBV6-2 or TRBV6-3 with TRBJ2-1; TRBD2 matches 9 bases. With V trimmed by 2 bases and J by 8 bases, 4 bases remained unmatched. Germline CDR1 is MNHEY and CDR2 is SVGEGT. The CDR3 extends over 14 amino acids. CDR3 protein: CASSYLSGSDEQFF. CDR3 bases: TGTGCCAGCAGTTACCTTAGCGGGAGTGATGAGCAGTTCTTC.

In its sample, this clonotype was seen a few times. This rearrangement joins TRBV14 to TRBJ1-1; D gene unclear. CDR1 is SGHDN and CDR2 is FVKESK in the germline V gene. This CDR3 comprises 15 residues. V was shortened by 3 bases and J by 1 base, with 12 bases between the two germline ends. The CDR3 bases are TGTGCCAGCAGCCACCTCCGGACCGAGAACACTGAAGCTTTCTTT. This gives the protein CASSHLRTENTEAFF. Using reference TRBV14 and TRBJ1-1 for the parts outside the CDR3, the full variable domain is EAGVTQFPSHSVIEKGQTVTLRCDPISGHDNLYWYRRVMGKEIKFLLHFVKESKQDESGMPNNRFLAERTGGTYSTLKVQPAELEDSGVYFCASSHLRTENTEAFFGQGTRLTVV.

There are many counts of this clonotype. The rearrangement uses TRBV20-1 and TRBJ2-1, with 8 positions matching TRBD2. Germline loops: CDR1 DFQATT, CDR2 SNEGSKA (reference sequence). V was pared by 7 bases and J by 10 bases, with 15 bases of the junction left unmatched. The CDR3 is 14 amino acids. The CDR3 DNA is TGCAGTGGGATAGGTGGGACTAGGTTCGAGGAGCAGTTCTTC. Its translation: CSGIGGTRFEEQFF.

This clonotype showed up many times. V and J are TRBV20-1 and TRBJ1-1; no firm D call. The CDR3 sequence is 13 residues long. Per the germline V gene, CDR1 is DFQATT and CDR2 is SNEGSKA (reference sequence). V was pared by 0 bases and J by 1 base, with 6 bases between. The DNA for the CDR3 is TGCAGTGCTAGAGATCGCGGGAACACTGAAGCTTTCTTT. This translates into CSARDRGNTEAFF.

In its sample, this clonotype was seen many times. The J gene is TRBJ1-2, the V gene TRBV12-3 or TRBV12-4; D perhaps matches TRBD1 (5 bases). The CDR3 is made up of 13 amino acids. Trimming took off 6 bases at V and 5 bases at J, with 13 bases between the two ends. The CDR3 sequence: CASSLGPSYGYTF. The CDR3 DNA sequence: TGTGCCAGCAGCTTGGGACCGTCTTATGGCTACACCTTC.

The chain carries TRBV4-3 and TRBJ1-2; D ambiguous. Germline V gene lookup returns CDR1 LGHNA and CDR2 YSLEER. V lost 0 bases to trimming and J lost 5 bases, with 22 bases between them. The CDR3 has 18 amino acids. Written as DNA, the CDR3 is TGCGCCAGCAGCCAAGACCATTTCGGGAAAGCGGAAGTGTATGGCTACACCTTC. Residues: CASSQDHFGKAEVYGYTF.

Concerning this clonotype: Possible read error: a much larger clone is one base away. The chain employs TRBV5-8 and TRBJ2-5, with a tentative D call TRBD1 (6 bases). Germline-derived CDR1 and CDR2 are SGHTS and YDEGEE. There are 14 residues in the CDR3. The CDR3 coding sequence is TGTGCCAGCAGCCGAAGACAGGCTGGAGAGGCCCAGTACTTC. Translated, it gives CASSRRQAGEAQYF.

This clonotype was seen more than once but under ten times. The rearrangement uses TRBV5-6 and TRBJ1-2; 10 nucleotides align to TRBD1. With V trimmed by 4 bases and J by 8 bases, 11 bases remained unmatched. CDR1 is SGHDT and CDR2 is YYEEEE in the germline V gene. CDR3 length: 15 amino acids. The CDR3 is CASSATRQGAEGYTF. CDR3 sequence (DNA): TGTGCCAGCAGCGCAACTCGACAGGGGGCGGAAGGCTACACCTTC.

This chain links TRBV9 with TRBJ2-3; 7 positions match TRBD1. With 3 bases clipped from V and 5 bases from J, the junction kept 6 bases outside the gene matches. The CDR3 runs to 14 residues. The germline V gene has CDR1 SGDLS and CDR2 YYNGEE. The CDR3 DNA follows: TGTGCCAGCAGCGAGCGGCAGGGGGTAGATACGCAGTATTTT. Protein sequence: CASSERQGVDTQYF.

On this clonotype: A read error may be the cause here, since a much bigger clone is one base away. The chain uses TRBV5-6 and TRBJ2-3; D remains ambiguous. The CDR3 is 15 residues long. Looked up from germline, CDR1 is SGHDT and CDR2 is YYEEEE. V was shortened by 3 bases and J by 5 bases, with 16 bases between the two germline ends. The CDR3 loop reads CASSSIQVLGDTQYF. For the CDR3, the DNA is TGTGCCAGCAGCTCCATCCAGGTTCTTGGAGATACGCAGTATTTT.

This clonotype was picked up many times. The V call is TRBV18, the J call TRBJ2-5; the match to TRBD1 covers 9 bases. V lost 2 bases and J lost 5; bases outside the gene matches: 0. The CDR3 spans 13 residues. Germline CDR1 KGHSH, CDR2 LQKENI. The CDR3 DNA is TGTGCCAGCTCACCAGGGACAGGGGAGACCCAGTACTTC. Its protein product is CASSPGTGETQYF.